The 15 T cell receptor beta chains in this list originate from one sample, sequenced in a study of T-cell reconstitution after alpha-beta-depleted transplantation in children. Molecular barcoding with unique molecular identifiers was used for the TCRbeta library. TCRdb reanalysed the PCR reads using MiXCR and keeps one entry per CDR3 protein. The repertoire has about 120,000 distinct CDR3 sequences, approximately 22% of them found once; the top ten carry 10%. Sequencing used PBMCs, mostly from graft donor cells, obtained 180 days after TCRalphabeta/CD19-depleted stem cell transplant. The origin of the receptors is a male patient under 10 years old who had a stem cell transplant for chronic granulomatous disease, so the T cells may come from the graft donor.

This clonotype occurred a few times. V is TRBV12-3 or TRBV12-4 and J is TRBJ1-2; tentative D call: TRBD1 (6 bases). The CDR3 is made up of 15 amino acids. The ends were cut back, 4 bases at V and 2 bases at J, with 14 bases in the middle. CDR3 sequence reads: CASSSLRTENYGYTF. The DNA of the CDR3 is TGTGCCAGCAGTTCACTCCGGACAGAAAACTATGGCTACACCTTC.

This clonotype was seen many times. V and J are TRBV5-5 and TRBJ2-3; D call uncertain. There are 13 residues in the CDR3. Germline CDR1 and CDR2: SGHKS and YYEKEE (reference sequence). V lost 1 base and J lost 4, with 7 bases in between. The CDR3 is CASSLQRPDTQYF. The CDR3 nucleotides are TGTGCCAGCAGCTTGCAGAGGCCAGATACGCAGTATTTT.

V gene TRBV5-1 combines with J gene TRBJ2-2; D not resolved. The germline V gene has CDR1 SGHRS and CDR2 YFSETQ. This CDR3 has 11 amino acids. Deletions cut 4 bases from V and 5 bases from J, with 3 bases between. Here the CDR3 reads CASSRTGELFF. The CDR3 coding sequence is TGCGCCAGCAGCAGAACCGGGGAGCTGTTTTTT.

The sample holds a few counts of this clonotype. The chain joins TRBV29-1 to TRBJ2-5; D uncertain. This CDR3 has 12 amino acids. Between the trimmed V and J ends, which lost 5 bases and 0 bases, there was a span of 7 bases. From germline, CDR1 is SQVTM and CDR2 ANQGSEA. In DNA, the CDR3 is TGCAGCGTTATAGGCAACCAAGAGACCCAGTACTTC. Protein product: CSVIGNQETQYF.

The CDR3 bases are TGTGCCAGCAGTGCACCAGGGGGTACCAGCTCCTACGAGCAGTACTTC. Amino acids: CASSAPGGTSSYEQYF. The chain joins TRBV7-9 to TRBJ2-7; TRBD1 matches at 7 bases. Germline loops: CDR1 SEHNR, CDR2 FQNEAQ (reference sequence). J lost 0 bases, V lost 6 bases, and 11 bases had no gene match. The CDR3 covers 16 residues.

With regard to this clonotype: Mismatch with germline at one junction end may stem from a read error. CDR3 sequence (DNA): TGTGCCAGCGGCTTATTGGCATGGGCCGGTGGGTACACCTTC. Protein: CASGLLAWAGGYTF. The chain employs TRBV13 and TRBJ1-2; D is undetermined. CDR3 length equals 14 residues. The germline CDR1 and CDR2 sequences are PRHDT and FYEKMQ (reference sequence). Filled out from reference TRBV13 and TRBJ1-2, the complete variable domain reads AAGVIQSPRHLIKEKRETATLKCYPIPRHDTVYWYQQGPGQDPQFLISFYEKMQSDKGSIPDRFSAQQFSDYHSELNMSSLELGDSALYFCASGLLAWAGGYTFGSGTRLTVV.

This clonotype has ten or more counts. The CDR3 DNA sequence: TGTGCCAGCAGCCCCCGCAAGAAGAGCTCCTACAATGAGCAGTTCTTC. It specifies CASSPRKKSSYNEQFF. The rearrangement uses TRBV7-2 and TRBJ2-1; no clear D. Germline CDR1 reads SGHTA; CDR2 reads FQGNSA. The V end lost 5 bases, the J end lost 0 bases, and 14 bases lay between the germline ends. There are 16 residues in the CDR3.

The chain employs TRBV5-1 and TRBJ1-1; D gene ambiguous. Looked up from germline, CDR1 is SGHRS and CDR2 is YFSETQ. Trimming took 0 bases from V and 0 from J, leaving 6 bases between them. The CDR3 runs to 14 residues. CDR3 nucleotides: TGCGCCAGCAGCTTGGACAATTTGAACACTGAAGCTTTCTTT. Protein sequence: CASSLDNLNTEAFF.

This clonotype was seen ten or more times. The chain combines TRBV3-1 with TRBJ1-1, with D unclear. Germline loops: CDR1 LGHDT, CDR2 YNNKEL (reference sequence). Trimming took 1 base from V and 4 from J, leaving 13 bases between them. This CDR3 contains 15 residues. CDR3 region: CASSQVPTRSTEAFF. Written as DNA, the CDR3 is TGTGCCAGCAGCCAAGTTCCGACAAGATCCACTGAAGCTTTCTTT. Looking up the rest from reference TRBV3-1 and TRBJ1-1 gives the full variable domain: DTAVSQTPKYLVTQMGNDKSIKCEQNLGHDTMYWYKQDSKKFLKIMFSYNNKELIINETVPNRFSPKSPDKAHLNLHINSLELGDSAVYFCASSQVPTRSTEAFFGQGTRLTVV.

In its sample, this clonotype was seen many times. This chain joins TRBV7-2 and TRBJ2-7; either TRBD1 or TRBD2 may supply D (5 bases each). The CDR3 sequence is 12 residues long. Between the trimmed V and J ends, which lost 0 bases and 6 bases, there was a span of 6 bases. The germline V gene has CDR1 SGHTA and CDR2 FQGNSA. In DNA form, the CDR3 reads TGTGCCAGCAGCTTAGCGGGGGTCGAGCAGTACTTC. Its translation: CASSLAGVEQYF.

This clonotype appeared a few times. The chain is built from TRBV4-2 and TRBJ2-2; D may be TRBD2 (5 bases). CDR1 and CDR2 (germline): LGHNA, YNFKEQ. V was trimmed by 0 bases and J by 0 bases, leaving 5 bases between them. The CDR3 is 15 amino acids. The CDR3 nucleotides are TGTGCCAGCAGCCAAGACGGGACGAACACCGGGGAGCTGTTTTTT. Protein product: CASSQDGTNTGELFF.

In nucleotides, the CDR3 is TGTGCCAGCAGACGGGAGTCCTACGAGCAGTACTTC. As protein: CASRRESYEQYF. The chain links TRBV6-4 to TRBJ2-7; a weak D match, TRBD2 (6 bases). The V gene lost 6 bases and the J gene lost 1 base, with 7 bases spanning the gap. Germline V CDR1 and CDR2: MRHNA, SNTAGT. This CDR3 has 12 residues.

This clonotype was found a few times. The chain has TRBV7-9 and TRBJ2-1; 11 bases align to TRBD2. The CDR3 runs 15 residues. V lost 2 bases and J lost 8; bases outside the gene matches: 5. Germline V CDR1 and CDR2: SEHNR, FQNEAQ (reference sequence). The CDR3 sequence: CASSLLTSGSHEQFF. The CDR3 DNA is TGTGCCAGCAGCTTACTTACTAGCGGGAGCCATGAGCAGTTCTTC. Drawing the rest from reference TRBV7-9 and TRBJ2-1, the complete variable domain is DTGVSQNPRHKITKRGQNVTFRCDPISEHNRLYWYRQTLGQGPEFLTYFQNEAQLEKSRLLSDRFSAERPKGSFSTLEIQRTEQGDSAMYLCASSLLTSGSHEQFFGPGTRLTVL.

V is TRBV15 and J is TRBJ2-2; 10 nucleotides agree with TRBD2. With 9 bases clipped from V and 6 bases from J, the junction kept 10 bases outside the gene matches. The CDR3 is 15 amino acids. Germline V CDR1 and CDR2: LNHNV, YYDKDF (reference sequence). This chain's CDR3 is CATGIASGSAGELFF. CDR3 nucleotides: TGTGCCACGGGGATTGCTAGCGGGAGTGCCGGGGAGCTGTTTTTT.

In its sample, this clonotype was seen many times. V gene TRBV25-1 combines with J gene TRBJ2-6; D perhaps matches TRBD1 (5 bases). Trimming took 2 bases from V and 4 from J, leaving 9 bases between them. The germline V gene has CDR1 MGHDK and CDR2 SYGVNS. The CDR3 consists of 15 residues. CDR3 region: CASSEAGKGANVLTF. CDR3 bases: TGTGCCAGCAGTGAAGCAGGGAAGGGGGCCAACGTCCTGACTTTC.